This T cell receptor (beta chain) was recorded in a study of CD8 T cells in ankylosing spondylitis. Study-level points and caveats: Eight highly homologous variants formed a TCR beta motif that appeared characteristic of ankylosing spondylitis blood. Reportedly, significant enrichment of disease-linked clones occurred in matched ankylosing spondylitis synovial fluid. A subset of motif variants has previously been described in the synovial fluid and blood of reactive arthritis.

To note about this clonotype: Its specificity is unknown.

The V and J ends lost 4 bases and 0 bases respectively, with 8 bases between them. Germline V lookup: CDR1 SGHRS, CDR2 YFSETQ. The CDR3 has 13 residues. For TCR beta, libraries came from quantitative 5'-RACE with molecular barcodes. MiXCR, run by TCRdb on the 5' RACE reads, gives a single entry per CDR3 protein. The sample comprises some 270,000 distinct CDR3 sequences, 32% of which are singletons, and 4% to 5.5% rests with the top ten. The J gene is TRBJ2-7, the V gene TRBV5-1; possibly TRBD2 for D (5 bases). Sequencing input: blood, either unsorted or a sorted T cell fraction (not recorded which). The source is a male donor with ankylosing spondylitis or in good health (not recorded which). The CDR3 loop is CASSPGFSYEQYF. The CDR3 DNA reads TGCGCCAGCAGCCCGGGATTCTCCTACGAGCAGTACTTC.